Sequencing of this T cell receptor (beta chain) was carried out in a study of blood T cells in healthy people across ages. Sample-barcoded 5' priming and a J-beta primer mix drove a second PCR of roughly 6 to 12 cycles. TCRdb fed the 5' RACE reads into MiXCR, producing one record per CDR3 protein. This table holds 700,000 to 900,000 distinct CDR3 sequences, 40% to 65% found once. CDR1 ENHRY and CDR2 SYGVKD come from the germline V gene. The CDR3 has 13 amino acids. Unmatched junction bases numbered 0, after V lost 4 bases and J lost 6 bases. With each sample, at least 5.5 micrograms of total RNA were extracted.

The rearrangement joins TRBV10-3 to TRBJ1-6; 7 bases agree with TRBD1. This receptor was taken from an elderly man in good health. Specimen: blood. CDR3 residues: CAISGQGNSPLHF. CDR3 coding DNA: TGTGCCATCAGTGGACAGGGTAATTCACCCCTCCACTTT.